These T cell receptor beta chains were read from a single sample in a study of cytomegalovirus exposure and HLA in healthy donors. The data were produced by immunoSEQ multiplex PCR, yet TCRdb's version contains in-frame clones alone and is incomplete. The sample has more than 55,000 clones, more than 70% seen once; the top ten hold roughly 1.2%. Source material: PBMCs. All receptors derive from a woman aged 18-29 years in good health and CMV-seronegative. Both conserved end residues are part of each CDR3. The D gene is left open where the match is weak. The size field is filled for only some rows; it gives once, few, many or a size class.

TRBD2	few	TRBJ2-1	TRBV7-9	TGTGCCAGCAGCTTATCGGGTAGCGGGAGGGACAATGAGCAGTTCTTC	CASSLSGSGRDNEQFF
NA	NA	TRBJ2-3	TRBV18	TGTGCCAGCTCACCACCGCACACGCTCAGGGGAACAGATACGCAGTATTTT	CASSPPHTLRGTDTQYF
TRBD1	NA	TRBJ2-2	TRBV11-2	TGTGCCAGCAGCACAGACAGGGTATGGAGCACCGGGGAGCTGTTTTTT	CASSTDRVWSTGELFF
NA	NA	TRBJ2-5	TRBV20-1	TGCAGTCGCTCGAGAGGGGAGACCCAGTACTTC	CSRSRGETQYF
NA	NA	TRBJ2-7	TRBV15	TGTGCCACCAGCAGAGATCATAGCCCGGGGAACTTC	CATSRDHSPGNF
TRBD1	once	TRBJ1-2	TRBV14	TGTGCCAGCAGCCAGAGGACAGGGGTGGGCGGCTACACCTTC	CASSQRTGVGGYTF
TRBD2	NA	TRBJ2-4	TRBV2	TGTGCCAGCAGCGCTCGGACTAGCGGGGGGGCCGGAAACATTCAGTACTTC	CASSARTSGGAGNIQYF
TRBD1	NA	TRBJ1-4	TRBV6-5	TGTGCCAGCAGACGCACCGGGACAGGGGGTGAAAAACTGTTTTTT	CASRRTGTGGEKLFF
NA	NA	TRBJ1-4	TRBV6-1	TGTGCCAGCAGCCTGACAGGTGCAACTAATGAAAAACTGTTTTTT	CASSLTGATNEKLFF
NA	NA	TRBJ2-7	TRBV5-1	TGCGCCAGCAGCTGGGGAGGAGGGGCAAACTCCTACGAGCAGTACTTC	CASSWGGGANSYEQYF
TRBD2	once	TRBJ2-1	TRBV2	TGTGCCAGCAGTCCGGCTAGCGGGGGGGCGAGTGAGCAGTTCTTC	CASSPASGGASEQFF
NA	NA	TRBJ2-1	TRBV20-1	TGCAGTGCTAGCCGCGGGAATGAGCAGTTCTTC	CSASRGNEQFF
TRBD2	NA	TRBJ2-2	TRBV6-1	TGTGCCAGCAGTCTCCTAGCGGGAGGTAACGGGGAGCTGTTTTTT	CASSLLAGGNGELFF
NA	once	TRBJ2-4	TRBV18	TGTGCCAGCTCACCACCAGGGGGTGCGAAAAACATTCAGTACTTC	CASSPPGGAKNIQYF
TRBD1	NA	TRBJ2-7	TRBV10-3	TGTGCCATCAAAGGGACAGGGGTGGTGAACGAGCAGTACTTC	CAIKGTGVVNEQYF
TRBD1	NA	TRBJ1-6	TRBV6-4	TGTGCCAGCAGTGCGCTGGGACAGGAGCCCTCACCCCTCCACTTT	CASSALGQEPSPLHF
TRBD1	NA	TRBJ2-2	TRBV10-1	TGCGCCAGCAGTGAGTGGCAGGGGGCGAACACCGGGGAGCTGTTTTTT	CASSEWQGANTGELFF
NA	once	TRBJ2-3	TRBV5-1	TGCGCCAGCAGCTTAGGACAGAGCACAGATACGCAGTATTTT	CASSLGQSTDTQYF
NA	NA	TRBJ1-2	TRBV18	TGTGCCAGCTCACCACCGACCTTGGGGAGATATGGCTACACCTTC	CASSPPTLGRYGYTF
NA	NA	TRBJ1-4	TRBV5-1	TGCGCCAGCAGCTCCGCAGGGTCCTATAATGAAAAACTGTTTTTT	CASSSAGSYNEKLFF
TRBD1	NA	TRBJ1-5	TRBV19	TGTGCCAGTAGTAACCAACAGGGGACGGGTGGCAATCAGCCCCAGCATTTT	CASSNQQGTGGNQPQHF
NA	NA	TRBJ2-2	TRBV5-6	TGTGCCAGCAGCTTGGCGGGAGTGGGGTACGGGGAGCTGTTTTTT	CASSLAGVGYGELFF
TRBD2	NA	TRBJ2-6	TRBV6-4	TGTGCCAGCAGCCCGACTAGCGGGAGCTCTGGGGCCAACGTCCTGACTTTC	CASSPTSGSSGANVLTF
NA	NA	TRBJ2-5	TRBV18	TGTGCCAGCTCCTCGGACAGTCGCGGGGAGACCCAGTACTTC	CASSSDSRGETQYF
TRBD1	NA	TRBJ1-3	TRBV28	TGTGCCAGCAGTTTGACAGGGAATTATGGAAACACCATATATTTT	CASSLTGNYGNTIYF
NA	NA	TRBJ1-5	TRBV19	TGTGCCAGTAGTAGTCAGGTTACTCAGCCCCAGCATTTT	CASSSQVTQPQHF
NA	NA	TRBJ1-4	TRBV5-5	TGTGCCAGCAGCGTGTACAGTGAGGAAAAACTGTTTTTT	CASSVYSEEKLFF
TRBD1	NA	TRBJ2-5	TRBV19	TGTGCCAGTAGTATCATTCCCCGGACAGGGTTCCAAGAGACCCAGTACTTC	CASSIIPRTGFQETQYF
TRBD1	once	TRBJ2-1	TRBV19	TGTGCCAGTAGTATACCGGGACAGGGGGCCGGTGAGCAGTTCTTC	CASSIPGQGAGEQFF
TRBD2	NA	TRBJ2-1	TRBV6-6	TGTGCCAGCAGTCCCCGGGGGAGCGGGAGGGGCTATGAGCAGTTCTTC	CASSPRGSGRGYEQFF
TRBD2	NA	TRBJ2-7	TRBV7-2	TGTGCCAGCAGCTTTGCGATGACGGGGGGGCGAGAGCAGTACTTC	CASSFAMTGGREQYF
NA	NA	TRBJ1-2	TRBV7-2	TGTGCCAGCAGCTTAAAGGGGATTTATAACTATGGCTACACCTTC	CASSLKGIYNYGYTF
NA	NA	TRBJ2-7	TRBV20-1	TGCACTATCAGCGGGTTCGACGAGCAGTACTTC	CTISGFDEQYF
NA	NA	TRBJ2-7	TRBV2	TGTGCCAGCGGCCTCCGGGGGTACTACGAGCAGTACTTC	CASGLRGYYEQYF
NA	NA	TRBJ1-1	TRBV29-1	TGCAGCGCAAGAGGGGGTCCAGCGACTATGAACACTGAAGCTTTCTTT	CSARGGPATMNTEAFF
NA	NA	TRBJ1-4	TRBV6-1	TGTGCCAGCAGTGACTGGCGGCTGACTGAAAAACTGTTTTTT	CASSDWRLTEKLFF
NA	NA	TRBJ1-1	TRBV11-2	TGTGCCAGCAGCTTATTATCAACAGGTGAGATGAACACTGAAGCTTTCTTT	CASSLLSTGEMNTEAFF